The clone carrying this TCR beta chain turned up a few times. These data come from a study of glioma-infiltrating T cells. As for the study in general: Glioma patients had dexamethasone for six or fewer days before surgery.

This CDR3 comprises 14 residues. Germline CDR1 reads MNHEY; CDR2 reads SMNVEV (reference sequence). The V and J ends lost 7 bases and 7 bases, in that order; junction bases with no gene match: 8. Amplification of TCR alpha and beta CDR3 regions from RNA used iRepertoire nested multiplex PCR. TCRdb analysed the multiplex PCR reads with MiXCR anew, one entry per CDR3 protein. The sample shows fewer than 500,000 distinct CDR3 sequences, approximately 42% of them seen only once. The sample comprised glioma tissue, nonneoplastic brain tissue, or PBMCs (not recorded which). This chain connects TRBV27 to TRBJ2-5; 11 bases line up with TRBD2. The TCR was taken from a human donor with low-grade glioma or glioblastoma, undergoing nonglioma brain surgery, or in good health (not recorded which). The chain's CDR3 is CASNSGRALSTQYF. CDR3 sequence (DNA): TGTGCCAGCAATAGCGGGAGGGCCTTGTCGACCCAGTACTTC.